Sequencing of this T cell receptor (beta chain) was carried out in a study of OX40 agonist ivuxolimab in advanced cancers. Remarks on this clone: The same CDR3 is also encoded by other DNA sequences in this sample.

The data were produced by immunoSEQ multiplex PCR, yet TCRdb's version contains in-frame clones alone and is incomplete. The sample shows around 50,000 clones, roughly 85% of them seen only once. Trimming pared 3 bases from V and 4 bases from J, leaving 9 bases between. Germline V CDR1 and CDR2: SGHTA, FQGNSA. This CDR3 is built from 13 residues. The input for sequencing was CD4+ or CD8+ T cells sorted from blood, taken in a trial of the OX40 agonist ivuxolimab. V is TRBV7-2 and J is TRBJ1-1; the D gene is possibly TRBD1 (5 bases). The source of this sequence is an adult with an advanced solid tumor such as melanoma, head and neck, liver or kidney cancer. CDR3 sequence: CASSLTGGTEAFF. Written as DNA, the CDR3 is TGTGCCAGCAGCTTGACCGGGGGCACTGAAGCTTTCTTT.